Each of the 6 T cell receptor beta chains below was sequenced from the same sample in a study of CD8 T cells in ankylosing spondylitis. Findings and caveats of the study: A TCR beta motif of under 10 highly homologous variants appeared characteristic of ankylosing spondylitis blood.

TCRdb itself ran the 5' RACE reads through MiXCR, one entry per CDR3 protein. The sample yields some 840,000 distinct CDR3 sequences, roughly 10% seen once. These TCRs' antigens remain unknown. The sequenced sample was blood, either unsorted or a sorted T cell fraction (not recorded which). These TCRs come from a male donor with ankylosing spondylitis.

In its sample, this clonotype was seen a few times. The chain uses TRBV7-8 and TRBJ2-2, with 7 bases matching TRBD1. The CDR3 consists of 15 residues. V lost 3 bases to trimming and J lost 4 bases; unmatched junction nucleotides: 5. CDR1 and CDR2 from the germline V gene are SGHVS and FQNEAQ. CDR3 nucleotide sequence: TGTGCCAGCAGCTTTCAGGGGGTCGGCACCGGGGAGCTGTTTTTT. Amino acid sequence: CASSFQGVGTGELFF.

This clonotype has at least ten counts. V is TRBV7-2 and J is TRBJ2-7, with D possibly TRBD2 on 6 matching bases. Germline V CDR1 and CDR2: SGHTA, FQGNSA. The CDR3 contains 15 residues. V lost 4 bases and J 0 bases, leaving 13 bases between the germline ends. The CDR3 DNA reads TGTGCCAGCAGCTCGTTAGCGGCGCTCTCCTACGAGCAGTACTTC. Encoded protein: CASSSLAALSYEQYF.

There are a few counts of this clonotype. The chain recombines TRBV20-1 with TRBJ1-4; no firm D call. Per the germline V gene, CDR1 is DFQATT and CDR2 is SNEGSKA (reference sequence). CDR3 size: 13 residues. V was shortened by 6 bases and J by 8 bases, with 16 bases between the two germline ends. CDR3 bases: TGCAGTGCCGAAACGGGGAGTGTAGAAAAACTGTTTTTT. It is translated as CSAETGSVEKLFF.

This clonotype was counted at least ten times. The chain joins TRBV7-2 to TRBJ1-2; 8 bases agree with TRBD1. CDR3 length: 15 residues. CDR1 is SGHTA and CDR2 is FQGNSA in the germline V gene. Trimming cost V 4 bases and J 8 bases; bases outside gene matches: 12. The CDR3 loop is CASSSYQDRANGYTF. The DNA of the CDR3 is TGTGCCAGCAGCTCTTATCAGGACAGGGCCAACGGCTACACCTTC.

This sequence joins TRBV12-3 or TRBV12-4 and TRBJ2-1, with a weak D call TRBD1 (6 bases). Trimming shortened V by 2 bases and J by 7 bases, and 12 bases separated the two germline ends. The CDR3 consists of 14 residues. The CDR3: CASSLRDTTNEQFF. The CDR3 DNA reads TGTGCCAGCAGTTTAAGGGACACGACGAATGAGCAGTTCTTC.

A few counts support this clonotype. The chain combines TRBV7-9 with TRBJ2-7; 9 bases line up with TRBD2. This CDR3 spans 14 amino acids. Trimming removed 5 bases from V and 4 bases from J; junction bases left unmatched: 6. Germline lookup yields CDR1 SEHNR and CDR2 FQNEAQ (reference sequence). CDR3 sequence reads: CASSGSSGIYEQYF. The CDR3 bases are TGTGCCAGCAGCGGATCTAGCGGGATTTACGAGCAGTACTTC.